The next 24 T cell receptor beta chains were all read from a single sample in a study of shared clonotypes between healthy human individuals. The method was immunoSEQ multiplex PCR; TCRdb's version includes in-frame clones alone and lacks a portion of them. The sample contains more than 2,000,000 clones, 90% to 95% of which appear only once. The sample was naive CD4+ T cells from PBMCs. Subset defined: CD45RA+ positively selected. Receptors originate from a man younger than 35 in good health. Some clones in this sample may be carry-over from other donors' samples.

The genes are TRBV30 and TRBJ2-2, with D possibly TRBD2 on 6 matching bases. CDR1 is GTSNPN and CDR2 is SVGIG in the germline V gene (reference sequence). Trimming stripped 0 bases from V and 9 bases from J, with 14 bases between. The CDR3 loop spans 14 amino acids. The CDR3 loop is CAWSVQAGTRELFF. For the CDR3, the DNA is TGTGCCTGGAGTGTACAGGCGGGGACGCGGGAGCTGTTTTTT.

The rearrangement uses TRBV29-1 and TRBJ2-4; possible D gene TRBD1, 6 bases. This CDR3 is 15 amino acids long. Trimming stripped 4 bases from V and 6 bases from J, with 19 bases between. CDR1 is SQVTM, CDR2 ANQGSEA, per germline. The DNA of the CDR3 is TGCAGCGTTGTCTTACGGACAGCCGGTGGAAACATTCAGTACTTC. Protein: CSVVLRTAGGNIQYF.

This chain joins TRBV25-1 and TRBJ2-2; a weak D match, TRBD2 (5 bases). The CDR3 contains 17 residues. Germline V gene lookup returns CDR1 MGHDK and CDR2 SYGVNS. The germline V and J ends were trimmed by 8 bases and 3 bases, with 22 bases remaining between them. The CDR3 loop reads CASGPRLGGPHTGELFF. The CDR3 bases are TGTGCCAGCGGACCCAGGTTGGGCGGGCCTCACACCGGGGAGCTGTTTTTT. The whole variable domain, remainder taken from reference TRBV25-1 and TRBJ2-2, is EADIYQTPRYLVIGTGKKITLECSQTMGHDKMYWYQQDPGMELHLIHYSYGVNSTEKGDLSSESTVSRIRTEHFPLTLESARPSHTSQYLCASGPRLGGPHTGELFFGEGSRLTVL.

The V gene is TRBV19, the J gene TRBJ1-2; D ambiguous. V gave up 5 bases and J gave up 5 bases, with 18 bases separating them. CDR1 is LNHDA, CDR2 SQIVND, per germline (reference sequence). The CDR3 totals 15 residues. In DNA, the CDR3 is TGTGCCAGTAGTGTCCAAGGACGAGGAGGATATGGCTACACCTTC. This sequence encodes CASSVQGRGGYGYTF. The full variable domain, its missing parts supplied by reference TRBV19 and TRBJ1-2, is DGGITQSPKYLFRKEGQNVTLSCEQNLNHDAMYWYRQDPGQGLRLIYYSQIVNDFQKGDIAEGYSVSREKKESFPLTVTSAQKNPTAFYLCASSVQGRGGYGYTFGSGTRLTVV.

CDR3 bases: TGTGCCAGCAGCCCAGGCGGGGGCCAGTCGGAGACCCAGTACTTC. This translates into CASSPGGGQSETQYF. The chain links TRBV7-2 to TRBJ2-5; TRBD2 might be the D (7 bases). CDR1 and CDR2 from the germline V gene are SGHTA and FQGNSA. Trimming left V 5 bases short and J 5 bases short, with 18 bases between. CDR3 length: 15 residues.

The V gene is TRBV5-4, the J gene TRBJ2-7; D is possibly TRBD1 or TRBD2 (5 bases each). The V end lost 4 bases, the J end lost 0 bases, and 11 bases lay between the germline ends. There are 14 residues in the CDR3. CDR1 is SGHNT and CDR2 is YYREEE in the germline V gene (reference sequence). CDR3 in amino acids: CASSPYGTSYEQYF. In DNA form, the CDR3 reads TGTGCCAGCAGCCCCTACGGGACCTCCTACGAGCAGTACTTC. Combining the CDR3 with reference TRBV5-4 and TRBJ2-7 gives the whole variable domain ETGVTQSPTHLIKTRGQQVTLRCSSQSGHNTVSWYQQALGQGPQFIFQYYREEENGRGNFPPRFSGLQFPNYSSELNVNALELDDSALYLCASSPYGTSYEQYFGPGTRLTVT.

CDR3 loop: CASSERASGGNTGELFF. The CDR3 DNA is TGCGCCAGCAGCGAGCGGGCTAGCGGGGGGAACACCGGGGAGCTGTTTTTT. The chain combines TRBV5-1 with TRBJ2-2, with TRBD2 matching 10 bases. V was clipped by 4 bases and J by 1 base; unmatched bases: 7. Per the germline V gene, CDR1 is SGHRS and CDR2 is YFSETQ. The CDR3 spans 17 residues.

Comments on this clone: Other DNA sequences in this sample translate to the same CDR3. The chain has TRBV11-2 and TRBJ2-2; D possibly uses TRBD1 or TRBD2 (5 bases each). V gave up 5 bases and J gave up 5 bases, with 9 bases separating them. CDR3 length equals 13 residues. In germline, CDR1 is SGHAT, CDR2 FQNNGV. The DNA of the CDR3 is TGTGCCAGCAGCCTTGGGGGTACCGGGGAGCTGTTTTTT. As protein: CASSLGGTGELFF. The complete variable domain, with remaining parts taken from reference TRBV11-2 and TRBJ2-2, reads EAGVAQSPRYKIIEKRQSVAFWCNPISGHATLYWYQQILGQGPKLLIQFQNNGVVDDSQLPKDRFSAERLKGVDSTLKIQPAKLEDSAVYLCASSLGGTGELFFGEGSRLTVL.

The CDR3 sequence: CASSPINMGSYEQYF. For the CDR3, the DNA is TGTGCCAGCAGCCCAATAAATATGGGGAGCTACGAGCAGTACTTC. V usage is TRBV28 and J usage is TRBJ2-7, with D tentatively TRBD2 (5 bases). CDR1 is MDHEN, CDR2 SYDVKM, per germline. Trimming stripped 6 bases from V and 3 bases from J, with 18 bases between. The CDR3 sequence is 15 residues long.

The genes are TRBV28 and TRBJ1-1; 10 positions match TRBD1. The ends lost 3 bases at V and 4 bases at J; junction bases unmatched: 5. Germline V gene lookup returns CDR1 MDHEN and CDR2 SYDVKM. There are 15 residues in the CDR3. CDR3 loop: CASSFGGQGSTEAFF. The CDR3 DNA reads TGTGCCAGCAGTTTCGGGGGACAGGGGAGCACTGAAGCTTTCTTT.

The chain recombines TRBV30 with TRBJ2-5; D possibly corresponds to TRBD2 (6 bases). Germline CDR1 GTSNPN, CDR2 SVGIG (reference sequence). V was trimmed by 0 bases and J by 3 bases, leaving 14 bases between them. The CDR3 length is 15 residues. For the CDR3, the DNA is TGTGCCTGGAGTGTACAGTTTCGGAGGGAAGAGACCCAGTACTTC. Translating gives CAWSVQFRREETQYF.

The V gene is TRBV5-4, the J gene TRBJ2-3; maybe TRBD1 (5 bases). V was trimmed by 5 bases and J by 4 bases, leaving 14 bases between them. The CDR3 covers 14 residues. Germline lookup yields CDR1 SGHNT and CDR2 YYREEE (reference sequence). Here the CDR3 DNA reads TGTGCCAGCAGGCCACGCAGGGTGTCAGATACGCAGTATTTT. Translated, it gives CASRPRRVSDTQYF.

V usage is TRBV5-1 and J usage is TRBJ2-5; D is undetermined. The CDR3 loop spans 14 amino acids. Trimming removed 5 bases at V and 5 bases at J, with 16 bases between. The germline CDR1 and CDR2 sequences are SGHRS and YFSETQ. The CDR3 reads CASRKQRTGETQYF. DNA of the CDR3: TGCGCCAGCAGGAAACAACGAACGGGCGAGACCCAGTACTTC.

CDR3 DNA: TGTGCCAGCAGGAGGGAGAATCAGCCCCAGCATTTT. It encodes CASRRENQPQHF. V usage is TRBV6-6 and J usage is TRBJ1-5, with D hard to call. This CDR3 has 12 residues. V was shortened by 6 bases and J by 4 bases, with 7 bases between the two germline ends. CDR1 is MNHNY, CDR2 SVGAGI, per germline (reference sequence).

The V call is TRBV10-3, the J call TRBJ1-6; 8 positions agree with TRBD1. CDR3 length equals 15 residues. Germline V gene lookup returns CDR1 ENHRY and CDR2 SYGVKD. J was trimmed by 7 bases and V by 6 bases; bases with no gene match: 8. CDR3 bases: TGTGCCATCAGGGACAGGGCGGATTGGAATTCACCCCTCCACTTT. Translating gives CAIRDRADWNSPLHF.

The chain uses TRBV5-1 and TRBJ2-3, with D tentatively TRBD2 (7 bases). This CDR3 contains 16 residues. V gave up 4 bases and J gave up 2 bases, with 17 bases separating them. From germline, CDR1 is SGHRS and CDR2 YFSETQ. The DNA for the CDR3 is TGCGCCAGCAGCCTCCCTAGGGGGGGGGTCACAGATACGCAGTATTTT. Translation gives CASSLPRGGVTDTQYF.

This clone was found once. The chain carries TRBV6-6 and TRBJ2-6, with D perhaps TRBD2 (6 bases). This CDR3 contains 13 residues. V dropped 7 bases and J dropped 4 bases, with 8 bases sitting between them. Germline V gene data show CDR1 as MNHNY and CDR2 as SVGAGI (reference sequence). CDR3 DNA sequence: TGTGCCAGCAAGGCGGGGGGGGCCAACGTCCTGACTTTC. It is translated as CASKAGGANVLTF.

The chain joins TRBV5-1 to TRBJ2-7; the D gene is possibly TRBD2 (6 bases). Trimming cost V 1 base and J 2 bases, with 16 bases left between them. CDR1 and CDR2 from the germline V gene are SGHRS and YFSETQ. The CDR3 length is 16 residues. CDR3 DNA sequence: TGCGCCAGCAGCTTGTCCTGGGCTAGCGAAACCTACGAGCAGTACTTC. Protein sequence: CASSLSWASETYEQYF.

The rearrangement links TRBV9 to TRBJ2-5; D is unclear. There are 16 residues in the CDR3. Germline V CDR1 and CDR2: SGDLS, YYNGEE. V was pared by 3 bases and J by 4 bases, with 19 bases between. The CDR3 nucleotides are TGTGCCAGCAGCGCACGTCCCGAGAGCCTTGGAGAGACCCAGTACTTC. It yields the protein CASSARPESLGETQYF.

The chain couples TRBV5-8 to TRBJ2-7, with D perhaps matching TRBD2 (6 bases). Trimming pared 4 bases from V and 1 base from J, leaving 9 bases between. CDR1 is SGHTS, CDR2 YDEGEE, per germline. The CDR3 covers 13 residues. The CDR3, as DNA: TGTGCCAGCAGCCGGGACTGGTCCTACGAGCAGTACTTC. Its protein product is CASSRDWSYEQYF.

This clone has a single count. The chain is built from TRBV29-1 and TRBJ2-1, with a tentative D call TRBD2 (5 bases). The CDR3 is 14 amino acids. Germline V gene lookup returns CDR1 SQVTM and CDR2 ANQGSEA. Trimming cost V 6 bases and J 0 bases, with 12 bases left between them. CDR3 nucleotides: TGCAGCGTCCAAGCGGTCGGCTCCTACAATGAGCAGTTCTTC. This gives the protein CSVQAVGSYNEQFF.

The DNA for the CDR3 is TGTGCCAGCAGTTTGGTTGCCCTATCCTACGAGCAGTACTTC. Translation: CASSLVALSYEQYF. J is TRBJ2-7 and V is TRBV28; no firm D call. Trimming stripped 3 bases from V and 1 base from J, with 10 bases between. The CDR3 totals 14 residues. The germline gives CDR1 MDHEN, CDR2 SYDVKM.

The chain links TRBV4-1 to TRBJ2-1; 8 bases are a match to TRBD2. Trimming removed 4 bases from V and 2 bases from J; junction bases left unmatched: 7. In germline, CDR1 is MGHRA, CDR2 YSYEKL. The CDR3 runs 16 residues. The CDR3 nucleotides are TGCGCCAGCAGCCCTAACCGACTAGCGCCCTACAATGAGCAGTTCTTC. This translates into CASSPNRLAPYNEQFF.

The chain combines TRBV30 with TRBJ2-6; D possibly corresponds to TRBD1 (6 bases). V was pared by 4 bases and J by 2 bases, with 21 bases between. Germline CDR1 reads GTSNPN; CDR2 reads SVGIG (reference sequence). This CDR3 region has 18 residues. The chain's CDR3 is CAWTGPTGKKAGANVLTF. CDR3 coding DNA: TGTGCCTGGACGGGCCCGACAGGTAAGAAGGCTGGGGCCAACGTCCTGACTTTC.